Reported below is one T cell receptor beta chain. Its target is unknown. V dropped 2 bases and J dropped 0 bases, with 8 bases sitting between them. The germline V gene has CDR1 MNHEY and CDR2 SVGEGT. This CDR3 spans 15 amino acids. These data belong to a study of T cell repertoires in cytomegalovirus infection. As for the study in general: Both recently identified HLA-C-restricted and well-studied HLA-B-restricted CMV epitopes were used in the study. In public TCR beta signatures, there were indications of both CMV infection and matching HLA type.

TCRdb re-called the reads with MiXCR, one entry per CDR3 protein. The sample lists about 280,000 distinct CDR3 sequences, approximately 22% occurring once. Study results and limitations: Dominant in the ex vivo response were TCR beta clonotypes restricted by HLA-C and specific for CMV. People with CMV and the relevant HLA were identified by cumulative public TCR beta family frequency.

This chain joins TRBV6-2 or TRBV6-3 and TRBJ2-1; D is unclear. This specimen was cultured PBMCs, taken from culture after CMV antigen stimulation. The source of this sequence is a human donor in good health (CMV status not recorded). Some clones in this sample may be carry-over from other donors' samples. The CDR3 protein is CASSYLPGSYNEQFF. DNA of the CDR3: TGTGCCAGCAGTTACCTACCGGGCTCCTACAATGAGCAGTTCTTC.